This T cell receptor (beta chain) was recorded in a study of neurological immune-mediated disorders. One entry per CDR3 protein, called by TCRdb with MiXCR from the 5' RACE reads. The sample shows about 120,000 distinct CDR3 sequences, more than 2.5% of them seen only once. The germline CDR1 and CDR2 sequences are DFQATT and SNEGSKA (reference sequence). This CDR3 is built from 15 residues. The ends lost 2 bases at V and 2 bases at J; junction bases unmatched: 5. The sample holds many counts of this clonotype. The TCR sequence derives from a woman in her 30s with multiple sclerosis. The sample taken for sequencing was PBMCs. The rearrangement links TRBV20-1 to TRBJ2-3; 9 positions match TRBD1. The CDR3 DNA reads as TGCAGTGCTAGACCCGGGACAGGGTACACAGATACGCAGTATTTT. Translating it yields CSARPGTGYTDTQYF.